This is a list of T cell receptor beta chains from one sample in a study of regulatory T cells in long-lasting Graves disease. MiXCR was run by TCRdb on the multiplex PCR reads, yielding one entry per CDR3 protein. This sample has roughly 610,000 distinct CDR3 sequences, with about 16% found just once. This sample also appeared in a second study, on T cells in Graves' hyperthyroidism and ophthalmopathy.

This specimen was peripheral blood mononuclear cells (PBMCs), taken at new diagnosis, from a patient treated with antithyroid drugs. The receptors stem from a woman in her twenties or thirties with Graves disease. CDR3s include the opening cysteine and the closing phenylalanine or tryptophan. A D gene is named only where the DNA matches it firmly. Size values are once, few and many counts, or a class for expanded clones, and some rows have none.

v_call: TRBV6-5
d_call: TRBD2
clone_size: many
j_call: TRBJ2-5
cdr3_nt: TGTGCCAGCAGTTATGGACCGGGACTAGCGGAAGAGACCCAGTACTTC
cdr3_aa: CASSYGPGLAEETQYF

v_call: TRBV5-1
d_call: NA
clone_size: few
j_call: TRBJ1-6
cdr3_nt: TGCGCCAGCAGGGACGGGACCTATAATTCACCCCTCCACTTT
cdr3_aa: CASRDGTYNSPLHF

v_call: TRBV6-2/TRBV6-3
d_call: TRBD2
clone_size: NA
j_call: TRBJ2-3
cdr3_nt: TGTGCCTGCAGAGGTGGGCTAGCGGGAGGTACGCAGTATTTT
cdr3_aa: CACRGGLAGGTQYF

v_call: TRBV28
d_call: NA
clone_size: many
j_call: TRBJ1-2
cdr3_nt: TGTGCCAGCAGTCCCCAGACCGGGTCCAACTATGGCTACACCTTC
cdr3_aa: CASSPQTGSNYGYTF

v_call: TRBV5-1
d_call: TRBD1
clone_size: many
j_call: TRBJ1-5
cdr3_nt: TGCGCCAGCAGCTTGTGGGGGACAGGGGACAATCAGCCCCAGCATTTT
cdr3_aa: CASSLWGTGDNQPQHF

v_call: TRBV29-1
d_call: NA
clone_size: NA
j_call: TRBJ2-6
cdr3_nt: TGCAGCGTTGAAACTCTCTCTGGGGCCAACGTCCTGACTTTC
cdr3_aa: CSVETLSGANVLTF

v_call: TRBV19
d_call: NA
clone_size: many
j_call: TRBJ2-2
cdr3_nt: TGTGCCAGTAGTATCGGGTCGGGCCGGATCGGCTACACCGGGGAGCTGTTTTTT
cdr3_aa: CASSIGSGRIGYTGELFF

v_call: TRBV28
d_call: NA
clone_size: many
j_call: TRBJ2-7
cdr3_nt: TGTGCCAGCGGGCCTTCCGACAGACTAGTTTTGTACGAGCAGTACTTC
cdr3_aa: CASGPSDRLVLYEQYF

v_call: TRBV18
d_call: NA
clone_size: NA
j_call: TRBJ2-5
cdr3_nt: TGTGCCAGCTCGGCTAGGGAATCCGAGACCCAGTACTTC
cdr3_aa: CASSARESETQYF

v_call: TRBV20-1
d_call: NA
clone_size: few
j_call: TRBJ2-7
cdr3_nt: TGCAGTGCTAGATCCGGGACCCTCTACGAGCAGTACTTC
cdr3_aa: CSARSGTLYEQYF

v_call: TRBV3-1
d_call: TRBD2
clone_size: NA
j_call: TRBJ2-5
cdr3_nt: TGTGCCAGCAGCCAACGACTAGCGGGAGTTCCTCAAGAGACCCAGCACTTC
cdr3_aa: CASSQRLAGVPQETQHF

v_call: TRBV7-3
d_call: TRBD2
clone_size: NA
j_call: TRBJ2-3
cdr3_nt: TGTGCCAGCAGCTTACAAAGCGGGGGGCTCGGGGGTACGCAGTATTTT
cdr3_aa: CASSLQSGGLGGTQYF

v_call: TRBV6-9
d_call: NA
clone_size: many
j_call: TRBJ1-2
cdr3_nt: TGTGCCAGCAGTTTTGATGTGCAGTATGGCTACACCTTC
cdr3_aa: CASSFDVQYGYTF

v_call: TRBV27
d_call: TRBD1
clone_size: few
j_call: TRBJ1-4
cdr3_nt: TGTGCGACAGGGTTTATAAGTGAAAAACTGTTTTTT
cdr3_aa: CATGFISEKLFF

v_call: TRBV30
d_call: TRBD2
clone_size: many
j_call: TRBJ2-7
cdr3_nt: TGTGCCTGGAGATGGGGGACTAGCGGGAGTGAGCAGTACTTC
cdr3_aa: CAWRWGTSGSEQYF

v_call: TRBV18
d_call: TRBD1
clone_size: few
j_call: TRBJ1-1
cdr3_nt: TGTGCCAGCTCACCATCGAACCGGGACAGGGTGAACACTGAAGCTTTCTTT
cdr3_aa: CASSPSNRDRVNTEAFF

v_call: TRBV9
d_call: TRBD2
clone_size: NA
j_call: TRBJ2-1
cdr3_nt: TGTGCCAGCAGCAAGGAGGGACTAGCGGGGAATAACAATGAGCAGTTCTTC
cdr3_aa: CASSKEGLAGNNNEQFF

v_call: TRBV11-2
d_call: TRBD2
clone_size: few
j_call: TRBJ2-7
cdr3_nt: TGTGCCAGCAGCTTAGGGGACTACTACGAGCAGTACTTC
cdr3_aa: CASSLGDYYEQYF

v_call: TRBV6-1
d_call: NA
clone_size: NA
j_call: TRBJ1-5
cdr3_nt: TGTGCCAGCAGCCTATTAGAGGGTCAGCCCCAGCATTTT
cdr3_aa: CASSLLEGQPQHF

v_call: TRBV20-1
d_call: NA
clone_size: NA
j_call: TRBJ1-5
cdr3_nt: TGCAGTGCCGAACAGTCAAGGGGCCAGCCCCAGCATTTT
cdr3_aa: CSAEQSRGQPQHF

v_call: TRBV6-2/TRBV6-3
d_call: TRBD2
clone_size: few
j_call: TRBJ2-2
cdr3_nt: TGTGCCAGCAGTTACTTCCTAGCGGGAGGCCCCGGGGAGCTGTTTTTT
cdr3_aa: CASSYFLAGGPGELFF

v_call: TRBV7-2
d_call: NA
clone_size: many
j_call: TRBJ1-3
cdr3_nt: TGTGCCAGCAGCTCCGGGCCCTCTGGAAACACCATATATTTT
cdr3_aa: CASSSGPSGNTIYF

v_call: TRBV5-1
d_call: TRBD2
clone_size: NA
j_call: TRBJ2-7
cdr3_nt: TGCGCCAGCAGCTTTACCGGGCTAGCGGGCGAGCAGTACTTC
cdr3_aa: CASSFTGLAGEQYF

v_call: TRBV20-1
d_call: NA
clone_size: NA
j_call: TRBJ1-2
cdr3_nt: TGCAGTGCTAGAAAGGGGGTAGACGGCTACACCTTC
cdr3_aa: CSARKGVDGYTF

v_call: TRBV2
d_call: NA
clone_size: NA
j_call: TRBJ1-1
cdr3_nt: TGTGCCAGCCGCGCCAGACCTGGGACTGAAGCTTTCTTT
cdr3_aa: CASRARPGTEAFF

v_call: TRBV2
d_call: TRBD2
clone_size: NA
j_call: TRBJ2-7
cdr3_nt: TGTGCCAGCAGATCCGGGACTAGCGGGCCCTACGAGCAGTACTTC
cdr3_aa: CASRSGTSGPYEQYF

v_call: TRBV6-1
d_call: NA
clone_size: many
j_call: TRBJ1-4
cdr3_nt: TGTGCCAGCAGTGACCACGCCAATGAAAAACTGTTTTTT
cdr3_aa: CASSDHANEKLFF

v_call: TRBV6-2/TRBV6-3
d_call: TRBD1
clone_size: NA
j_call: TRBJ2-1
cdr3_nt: TGTGCCAGCAGTTCCCGTCTTCGGGACAGTAAGCAGTTCTTC
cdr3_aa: CASSSRLRDSKQFF

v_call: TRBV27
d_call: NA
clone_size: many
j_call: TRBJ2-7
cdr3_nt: TGTGCCAGCAGTTTGGACGGGCCTCCCTACGAGCAGTACTTC
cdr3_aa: CASSLDGPPYEQYF